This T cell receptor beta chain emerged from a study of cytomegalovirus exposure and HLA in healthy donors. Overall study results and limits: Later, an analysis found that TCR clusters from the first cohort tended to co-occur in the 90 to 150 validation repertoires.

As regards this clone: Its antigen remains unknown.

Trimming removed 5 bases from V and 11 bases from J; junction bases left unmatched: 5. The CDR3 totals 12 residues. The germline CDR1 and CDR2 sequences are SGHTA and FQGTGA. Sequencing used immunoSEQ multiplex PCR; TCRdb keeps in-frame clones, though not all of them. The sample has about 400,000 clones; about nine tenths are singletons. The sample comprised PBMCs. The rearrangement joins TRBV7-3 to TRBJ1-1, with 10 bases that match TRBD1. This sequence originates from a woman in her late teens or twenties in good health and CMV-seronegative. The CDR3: CASSAGQGRAFF. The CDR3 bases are TGTGCCAGCAGCGCGGGACAGGGGCGGGCTTTCTTT.